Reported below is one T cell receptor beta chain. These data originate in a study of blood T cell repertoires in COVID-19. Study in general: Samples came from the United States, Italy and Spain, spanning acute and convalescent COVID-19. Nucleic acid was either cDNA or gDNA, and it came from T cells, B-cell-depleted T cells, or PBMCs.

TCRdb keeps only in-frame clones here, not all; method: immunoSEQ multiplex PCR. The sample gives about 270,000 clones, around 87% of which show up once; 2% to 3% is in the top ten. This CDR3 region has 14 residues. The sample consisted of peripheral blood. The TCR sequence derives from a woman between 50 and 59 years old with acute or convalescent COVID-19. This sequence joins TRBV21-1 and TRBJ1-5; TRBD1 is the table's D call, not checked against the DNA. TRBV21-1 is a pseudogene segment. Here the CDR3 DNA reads TGTGCCAGCAGCAAAGAAGACAGAAATCAGCCCCAGCATTTT. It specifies CASSKEDRNQPQHF.